This passage covers 24 T cell receptor beta chains from one sample sequenced in a study of post-analysis software for immune sequencing data. These receptors' antigens are unknown. Study-wide results and limits: Patients showed TRBV5-6, TRBV5-1 and TRBV20-1 among 4 or 5 TRBV segments more frequent than in controls.

Sequencing libraries made from TCR beta cDNA carried unique molecular identifiers. TCRdb analysed the PCR reads with MiXCR anew, one entry per CDR3 protein. This sample carries around 770,000 distinct CDR3 sequences, more than 45% of them seen once, and the ten largest clones take around 4.7%. Sequencing was carried out using blood. The source is a girl aged 5-17 years with multiple sclerosis.

This clonotype has a handful of counts. The chain joins TRBV20-1 to TRBJ2-3; 8 positions agree with TRBD2. Trimming took 8 bases from V and 6 from J; bases not matched to a gene: 7. Germline CDR1 and CDR2: DFQATT and SNEGSKA (reference sequence). This CDR3 contains 12 residues. CDR3 protein: CSTSGSRDTQYF. CDR3 nucleotides: TGCAGTACCAGCGGGAGTAGGGATACGCAGTATTTT.

There are a few counts of this clonotype. The V gene is TRBV27, the J gene TRBJ2-1, with 7 bases that match TRBD2. V lost 6 bases to trimming and J lost 9 bases; unmatched junction nucleotides: 5. Germline assignment: CDR1 MNHEY and CDR2 SMNVEV (reference sequence). This CDR3 is built from 12 residues. In nucleotides, the CDR3 is TGTGCCAGCAGGGCGGGAGCCATTGAGCAGTTCTTC. Protein product: CASRAGAIEQFF.

The V gene is TRBV5-4, the J gene TRBJ2-5, with 9 nucleotides matching TRBD2. V dropped 0 bases and J dropped 2; count of bases not matched to a gene: 5. CDR3 length: 16 residues. The germline gives CDR1 SGHNT, CDR2 YYREEE (reference sequence). The CDR3 spells CASSLDLAGIQETQYF. In nucleotides, the CDR3 is TGTGCCAGCAGCTTGGATCTAGCGGGGATTCAAGAGACCCAGTACTTC.

V usage is TRBV29-1 and J usage is TRBJ2-7, with D unresolved. CDR3 length: 15 residues. Germline CDR1 SQVTM, CDR2 ANQGSEA. Trimming removed 0 bases at V and 6 bases at J, with 18 bases between. CDR3 coding DNA: TGCAGCGTTGAAGATCCGGTCACTCTAGGGCTCGAGCAGTACTTC. Its translation is CSVEDPVTLGLEQYF.

This chain connects TRBV12-3 or TRBV12-4 to TRBJ1-5; 11 nucleotides match TRBD1. The CDR3 loop spans 14 amino acids. The V gene end was trimmed by 6 bases and the J gene end by 7 bases; junction bases not matched to a gene: 5. The CDR3 DNA sequence: TGTGCCAGCAGACGGGGACAGGGGGACCAGCCCCAGCATTTT. The encoded protein is CASRRGQGDQPQHF.

The chain uses TRBV9 and TRBJ1-6; D is perhaps TRBD1 (5 bases). Germline lookup yields CDR1 SGDLS and CDR2 YYNGEE. V dropped 3 bases and J dropped 11 bases, with 15 bases sitting between them. The CDR3 length is 14 residues. The CDR3 coding sequence is TGTGCCAGCAGCGGAGCCGCGGAGGGGACACCCCTCCACTTT. It codes for CASSGAAEGTPLHF.

V usage is TRBV10-3 and J usage is TRBJ2-7; TRBD1 matches 7 bases. Germline assignment: CDR1 ENHRY and CDR2 SYGVKD. V lost 7 bases, J lost 4 bases, and 16 bases stayed unmatched. The CDR3 is 16 residues long. CDR3 DNA sequence: TGTGCCATCACGTCCGGTTTAGGGACAGCCACTTACGAGCAGTACTTC. Residues: CAITSGLGTATYEQYF.

CDR3 region: CASSQAGTVGGEKLFF. The CDR3 DNA reads TGTGCCAGCAGCCAGGCGGGGACTGTCGGCGGTGAAAAACTGTTTTTT. The rearrangement links TRBV4-2 to TRBJ1-4, with a possible D match to TRBD1 (5 bases). The germline V gene has CDR1 LGHNA and CDR2 YNFKEQ. CDR3 length equals 16 residues. V shed 3 bases and J shed 7 bases, with 18 bases lying between them.

The gene calls are TRBV30 and TRBJ1-1; 8 bases line up with TRBD1. J was trimmed by 0 bases and V by 2 bases; bases with no gene match: 8. The CDR3 extends over 16 amino acids. Germline-derived CDR1 and CDR2 are GTSNPN and SVGIG (reference sequence). DNA for the CDR3: TGTGCCTGGAGTCCCTGGACAGGGCTTGTGAACACTGAAGCTTTCTTT. Protein sequence: CAWSPWTGLVNTEAFF.

This clonotype was recorded many times. The gene calls are TRBV6-4 and TRBJ2-1; D uncertain. With 2 bases removed from V and 12 bases from J, the gap between germline ends came to 14 bases. CDR1 is MRHNA and CDR2 is SNTAGT in the germline V gene. The CDR3 extends over 13 amino acids. Here the CDR3 DNA reads TGTGCCAGCAGTGACCAGGCAGAAAAAACGCAGTTCTTC. This codes for CASSDQAEKTQFF.

This chain connects TRBV7-2 to TRBJ1-5, with 12 bases aligning to TRBD1. This CDR3 spans 16 amino acids. The V gene's germline CDR1 is SGHTA and CDR2 FQGNSA. The V segment lost 5 bases and the J segment 5 bases; nucleotides outside the gene matches: 7. CDR3: CASSQGGQGADQPQHF. The DNA for the CDR3 is TGTGCCAGCAGCCAAGGGGGACAGGGGGCCGATCAGCCCCAGCATTTT.

This clonotype has just a few counts. The chain uses TRBV20-1 and TRBJ2-3, with D possibly being TRBD1 or TRBD2 (6 bases each). This CDR3 is built from 16 residues. From germline, CDR1 is DFQATT and CDR2 SNEGSKA (reference sequence). Written as DNA, the CDR3 is TGCAGCCAACATGGGACTCGGGACATTAGCACAGATACGCAGTATTTT. Translation: CSQHGTRDISTDTQYF.

The chain combines TRBV27 with TRBJ2-1; 10 bases line up with TRBD2. Trimming at V came to 6 bases and at J to 6 bases, leaving 17 bases not matched to a gene. Germline-derived CDR1 and CDR2 are MNHEY and SMNVEV (reference sequence). The length of the CDR3 is 18 residues. CDR3 bases: TGTGCCAGCAGCCCGACAGAGAAGCTAGCGGGAGTCACCAATGAGCAGTTCTTC. Encoded protein: CASSPTEKLAGVTNEQFF.

V usage is TRBV7-3 and J usage is TRBJ2-5; TRBD2 matches 8 bases. The J call is in doubt because the DNA end fits TRBJ2-4 better. The CDR3 covers 16 residues. Per germline, CDR1 SGHTA and CDR2 FQGTGA. The CDR3 DNA reads TGTGCCAGCAGCTCCACGGGAGGGGGTGAGGGAAACATTCAGTACTTC. Encoded protein: CASSSTGGGEGNIQYF.

This chain uses TRBV12-3 or TRBV12-4 with TRBJ1-5; possibly TRBD1 for D (5 bases). V gave up 7 bases and J gave up 6 bases, with 13 bases separating them. The CDR3 spans 13 residues. This chain's CDR3 is CASNLGEGQPQHF. CDR3 bases: TGTGCCAGCAATCTGGGGGAGGGTCAGCCCCAGCATTTT.

The gene calls are TRBV4-1 and TRBJ2-5; tentatively, D is TRBD2 (6 bases). The CDR3 has 16 amino acids. Germline CDR1 and CDR2: MGHRA and YSYEKL. The V end was cut by 1 base, the J end by 0 bases, with 12 bases between. This chain's CDR3 is CASSQGSGGYQETQYF. In DNA form, the CDR3 reads TGCGCCAGCAGCCAAGGTAGCGGAGGGTACCAAGAGACCCAGTACTTC.

The rearrangement joins TRBV5-1 to TRBJ2-7, with D uncertain. V lost 6 bases and J 0 bases, leaving 13 bases between the germline ends. This CDR3 comprises 14 residues. Germline V lookup: CDR1 SGHRS, CDR2 YFSETQ. The CDR3 loop reads CASTPHDSSYEQYF. DNA for the CDR3: TGCGCCAGCACCCCACACGATAGCTCCTACGAGCAGTACTTC.

The rearrangement uses TRBV30 and TRBJ2-1; no clear D gene. Per the germline V gene, CDR1 is GTSNPN and CDR2 is SVGIG (reference sequence). The CDR3 consists of 10 residues. With 0 bases removed from V and 10 bases from J, the gap between germline ends came to 4 bases. CDR3 nucleotide sequence: TGTGCCTGGAGTGTAAGGGAGCAGTTCTTC. This translates into CAWSVREQFF.

The rearrangement links TRBV29-1 to TRBJ2-7, with 9 bases fitting TRBD1. The CDR3 runs to 16 residues. The V segment lost 4 bases and the J segment 3 bases; nucleotides outside the gene matches: 13. Germline V gene lookup returns CDR1 SQVTM and CDR2 ANQGSEA. DNA of the CDR3: TGCAGCGTTGGCCCCCTCCGACAGGGGGTTGGCTACGAGCAGTACTTC. Translating it yields CSVGPLRQGVGYEQYF.

The sample holds a few counts of this clonotype. The chain uses TRBV5-1 and TRBJ2-1; TRBD2 is a possible D gene (5 bases). Germline V CDR1 and CDR2: SGHRS, YFSETQ. This CDR3 comprises 13 residues. V was shortened by 0 bases and J by 13 bases, with 14 bases between the two germline ends. The CDR3 reads CASSLVGEETQFF. The CDR3 nucleotides are TGCGCCAGCAGCTTGGTCGGGGAAGAGACCCAGTTCTTC.

This clonotype was recorded once. The CDR3 here is CASSESRTDNTEAFF. The CDR3 DNA follows: TGTGCCAGCAGTGAATCGAGGACAGACAACACTGAAGCTTTCTTT. The chain carries TRBV2 and TRBJ1-1, with D possibly being TRBD1 (6 bases). The length of the CDR3 is 15 residues. Looked up from germline, CDR1 is SNHLY and CDR2 is FYNNEI. V lost 2 bases and J 2 bases, leaving 12 bases between the germline ends.

The V call is TRBV5-6, the J call TRBJ1-2, with D possibly being TRBD1 (6 bases). V shed 4 bases and J shed 0 bases, with 10 bases lying between them. This CDR3 is 14 amino acids long. Germline CDR1 and CDR2: SGHDT and YYEEEE. The CDR3, as DNA: TGTGCCAGCAGCAGGGGGGTCACTAACTATGGCTACACCTTC. Translated, it gives CASSRGVTNYGYTF.

This clonotype was seen a few times. The rearrangement links TRBV7-2 to TRBJ2-1, with D perhaps matching TRBD1 or TRBD2 (6 bases each). This CDR3 is 15 amino acids long. V gave up 0 bases and J gave up 4 bases, with 10 bases separating them. Germline V gene sequence: CDR1 SGHTA, CDR2 FQGNSA. Here the CDR3 reads CASSLARGVYNEQFF. Here the CDR3 DNA reads TGTGCCAGCAGCTTAGCTAGGGGGGTATACAATGAGCAGTTCTTC.

The V call is TRBV7-3, the J call TRBJ2-5, with unresolved D. V was clipped by 5 bases and J by 2 bases, with 9 bases between them. This CDR3 spans 13 amino acids. Per germline, CDR1 SGHTA and CDR2 FQGTGA. The CDR3 sequence: CASSPNPQETQYF. The CDR3 DNA reads as TGTGCCAGCAGCCCGAACCCTCAAGAGACCCAGTACTTC. The full variable domain, its missing parts supplied by reference TRBV7-3 and TRBJ2-5, is GAGVSQTPSNKVTEKGKYVELRCDPISGHTALYWYRQSLGQGPEFLIYFQGTGAADDSGLPNDRFFAVRPEGSVSTLKIQRTERGDSAVYLCASSPNPQETQYFGPGTRLLVL.